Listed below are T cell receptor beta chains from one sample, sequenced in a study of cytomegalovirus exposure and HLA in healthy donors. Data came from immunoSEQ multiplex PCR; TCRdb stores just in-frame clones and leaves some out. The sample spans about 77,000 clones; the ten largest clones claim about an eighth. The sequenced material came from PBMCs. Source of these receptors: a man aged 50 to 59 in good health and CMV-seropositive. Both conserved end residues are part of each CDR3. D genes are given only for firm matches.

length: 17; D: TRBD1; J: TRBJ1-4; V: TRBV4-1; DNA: TGCGCCAGCAGCCAAGATTGGGGACAGGGGGTTGGTGAAAAACTGTTTTTT; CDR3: CASSQDWGQGVGEKLFF
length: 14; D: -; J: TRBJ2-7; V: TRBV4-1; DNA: TGCGCCAGCAGCCAAGGGGACTCTTCCTACGAGCAGTACTTC; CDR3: CASSQGDSSYEQYF
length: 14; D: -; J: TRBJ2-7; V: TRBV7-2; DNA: TGTGCCAGCAGCTTGGGCGGGCTATCCTACGAGCAGTACTTC; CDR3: CASSLGGLSYEQYF
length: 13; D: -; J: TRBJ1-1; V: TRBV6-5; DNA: TGTGCCAGCAGTGCCTCAGGGCGACTTGAAGCTTTCTTT; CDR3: CASSASGRLEAFF
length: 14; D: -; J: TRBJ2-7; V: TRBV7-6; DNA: TGTGCCAGCAGCTTAGAGGACAGATCCTACGAGCAGTACTTC; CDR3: CASSLEDRSYEQYF
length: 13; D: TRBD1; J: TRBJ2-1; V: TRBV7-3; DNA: TGTGCCAGCAGCTCGGGACAGGTCGGTGAGCAGTTCTTC; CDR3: CASSSGQVGEQFF
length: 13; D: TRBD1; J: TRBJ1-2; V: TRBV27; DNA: TGTGCCACCCTACCTGACAGGGGCTATGGCTACACCTTC; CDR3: CATLPDRGYGYTF
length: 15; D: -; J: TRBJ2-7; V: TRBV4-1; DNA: TGCGCCAGCAGCCAGGCTCCCAGCGAGGCCTACGAGCAGTACTTC; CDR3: CASSQAPSEAYEQYF
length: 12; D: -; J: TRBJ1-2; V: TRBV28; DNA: TGTGCCAGCAGCCCTCGGAGGCGTGGCTACACCTTC; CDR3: CASSPRRRGYTF
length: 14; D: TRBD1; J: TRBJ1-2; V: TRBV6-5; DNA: TGTGCCAGCAGTTACTCCAGGGGGGTGCGAGGCTACACCTTC; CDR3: CASSYSRGVRGYTF
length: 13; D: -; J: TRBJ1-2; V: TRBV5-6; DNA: TGTGCCAGCAGCTTGGTCAAGCCACGGGGCTACACCTTC; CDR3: CASSLVKPRGYTF
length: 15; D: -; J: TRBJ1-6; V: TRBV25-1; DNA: TGTGCCAGCAGTGTGGGGGAGGGCTCTAATTCACCCCTCCACTTT; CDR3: CASSVGEGSNSPLHF
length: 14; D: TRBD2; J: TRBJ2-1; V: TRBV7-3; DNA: TGTGCCAGCAGGAGGTCAGGGGCGGGAGGTGAGCAGTTCTTC; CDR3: CASRRSGAGGEQFF
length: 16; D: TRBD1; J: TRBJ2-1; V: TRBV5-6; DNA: TGTGCCAGCAGCTCTATTGAACAGGGGGCGCGCAATGAGCAGTTCTTC; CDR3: CASSSIEQGARNEQFF
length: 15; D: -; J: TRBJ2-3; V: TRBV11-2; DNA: TGTGCCAGCCTAGGGGCGGCAGGGGGGACAGATACGCAGTATTTT; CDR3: CASLGAAGGTDTQYF
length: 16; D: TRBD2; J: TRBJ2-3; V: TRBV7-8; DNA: TGTGCCAGCAGCTTACTAGCGGGGATTGAAACAGATACGCAGTATTTT; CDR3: CASSLLAGIETDTQYF
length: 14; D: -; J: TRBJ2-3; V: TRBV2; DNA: TGTGCCAGCAGGGTTGACTTTAGCACAGATACGCAGTATTTT; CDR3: CASRVDFSTDTQYF
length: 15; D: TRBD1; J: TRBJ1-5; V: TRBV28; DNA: TGTGCCAGCAGTTCCCAGGGGGCGTATAGTCAGCCCCAGCATTTT; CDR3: CASSSQGAYSQPQHF
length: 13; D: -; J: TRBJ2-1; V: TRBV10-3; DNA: TGTGCCATCAGTATTAGCTCCTACAATGAGCAGTTCTTC; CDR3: CAISISSYNEQFF
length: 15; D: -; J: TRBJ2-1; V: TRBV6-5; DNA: TGTGCCAGCACTACCCGACTGGCGGTCGACAATGAGCAGTTCTTC; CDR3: CASTTRLAVDNEQFF
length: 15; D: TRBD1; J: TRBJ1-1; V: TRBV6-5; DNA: TGTGCCAGCAGTTACTACAGGGGGTACGAGACTGAAGCTTTCTTT; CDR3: CASSYYRGYETEAFF
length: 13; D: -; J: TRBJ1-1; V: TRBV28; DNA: TGTGCCAGCAGCCTGGTACAGGGTACTGAAGCTTTCTTT; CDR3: CASSLVQGTEAFF
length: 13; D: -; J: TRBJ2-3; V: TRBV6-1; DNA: TGTGCCAGCGAAGGGGGGGTAACAGATACGCAGTATTTT; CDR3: CASEGGVTDTQYF
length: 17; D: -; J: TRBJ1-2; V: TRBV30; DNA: TGTGCCTGGAGTGGGCTGGGTGAGGGGATGCGGGGCTATGGCTACACCTTC; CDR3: CAWSGLGEGMRGYGYTF
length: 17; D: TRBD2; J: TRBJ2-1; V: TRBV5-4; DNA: TGTGCCAGCAGCTTGAGTCGGGCGGGAGGCATGGACAATGAGCAGTTCTTC; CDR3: CASSLSRAGGMDNEQFF
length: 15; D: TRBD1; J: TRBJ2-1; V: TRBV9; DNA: TGTGCCAGCAGCGTACAGGGGGTTAATGACAATGAGCAGTTCTTC; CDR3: CASSVQGVNDNEQFF
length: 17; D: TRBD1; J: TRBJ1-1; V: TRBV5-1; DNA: TGCGCCAGCAGCCTCACAGGGGGCCCAAGGGGGGTCACTGAAGCTTTCTTT; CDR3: CASSLTGGPRGVTEAFF
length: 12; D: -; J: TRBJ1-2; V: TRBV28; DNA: TGTGCCTCAGCGGGGTCTAACTATGGCTACACCTTC; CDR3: CASAGSNYGYTF
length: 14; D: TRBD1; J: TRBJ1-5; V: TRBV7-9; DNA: TGTGCCGTCGGACAGGGAAAAAGCAATCAGCCCCAGCATTTT; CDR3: CAVGQGKSNQPQHF
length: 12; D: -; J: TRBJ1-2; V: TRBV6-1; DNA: TGTGCCAGCAGTGAAAGACGGGAGGGCTACACCTTC; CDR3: CASSERREGYTF
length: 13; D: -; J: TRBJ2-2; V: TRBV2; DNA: TGTGCCAGCAGGGAGAGGGACACCGGGGAGCTGTTTTTT; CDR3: CASRERDTGELFF
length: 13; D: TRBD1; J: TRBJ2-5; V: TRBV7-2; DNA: TGTGCCAGCAGATACCCGGGACAGGGTCTCCAGTACTTC; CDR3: CASRYPGQGLQYF
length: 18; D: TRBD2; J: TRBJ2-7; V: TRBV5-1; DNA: TGCGCCAGCAGCCCAAACCCAGCGGGAGGCTCGGGATCCTACGAGCAGTACTTC; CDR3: CASSPNPAGGSGSYEQYF
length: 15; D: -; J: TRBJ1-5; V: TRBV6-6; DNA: TGTGCCAGCAGTCCCCCTCAGGGCGGCAATCAGCCCCAGCATTTT; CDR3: CASSPPQGGNQPQHF
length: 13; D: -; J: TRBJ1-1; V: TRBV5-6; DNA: TGTGCCAGCAGCCGGGGTAGTTTAGGTGAAGCTTTCTTT; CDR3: CASSRGSLGEAFF
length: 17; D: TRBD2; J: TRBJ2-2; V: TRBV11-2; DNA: TGTGCCAGCATCATCGACGGGGCTAGCGGAAACACCGGGGAGCTGTTTTTT; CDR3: CASIIDGASGNTGELFF
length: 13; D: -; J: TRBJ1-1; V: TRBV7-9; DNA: TGTGCCAGCAGCTTATTAGAGGACACTGAAGCTTTCTTT; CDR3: CASSLLEDTEAFF
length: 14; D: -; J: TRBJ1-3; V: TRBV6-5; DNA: TGTGCCAGCAGGGACTCGTCGGCCGGAAACACCATATATTTT; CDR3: CASRDSSAGNTIYF
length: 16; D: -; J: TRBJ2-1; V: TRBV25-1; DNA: TGTGCCAGCAGTGAACCGGGCGACAGGCTCTACAATGAGCAGTTCTTC; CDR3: CASSEPGDRLYNEQFF
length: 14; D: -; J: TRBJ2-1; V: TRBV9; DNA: TGTGCCAGCACCCAGGGGATTCGGGTCGATGAGCAGTTCTTC; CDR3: CASTQGIRVDEQFF
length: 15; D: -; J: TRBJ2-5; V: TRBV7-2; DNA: TGTGCCAGCAGCCCCCGCAGAGCGGCCCAAGAGACCCAGTACTTC; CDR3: CASSPRRAAQETQYF
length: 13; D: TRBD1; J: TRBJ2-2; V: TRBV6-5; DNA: TGTGCCAGCAAACGGGACAGCGCCATGGAGCTGTTTTTT; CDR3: CASKRDSAMELFF
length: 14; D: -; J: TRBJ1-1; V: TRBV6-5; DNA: TGTGCCAGCAGTCTAATATCTCAGAACACTGAAGCTTTCTTT; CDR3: CASSLISQNTEAFF
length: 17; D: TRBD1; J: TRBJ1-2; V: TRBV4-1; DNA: TGCGCCAGCAGCTCTCCCCCAGGGGGAAGATCGACGGGTGGCTACACCTTC; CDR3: CASSSPPGGRSTGGYTF